The T cell receptor beta chain under discussion was sequenced for a study of T cells in localized non-small cell lung cancer. TCRdb's table, derived via immunoSEQ multiplex PCR, lists solely in-frame clones and lacks some. Of about 48,000 clones in the sample, approximately 80% were seen once. Study results and caveats: Increased T cell density in blood showed an association with longer overall survival. A single tumor region was sequenced, leaving heterogeneity possible. Adjacent lung exhibited a median of 57 among the 100 most abundant tumor clones. Of the tissues analyzed, uninvolved adjacent lung showed maximal T cell clonality, greater than tumor.

Points on this clone: The antigen remains undetermined.

With 7 bases removed from V and 4 bases from J, the gap between germline ends came to 14 bases. CDR3 size: 15 residues. CDR1 LNHDA and CDR2 SQIVND come from the germline V gene (reference sequence). The sequence came from a man aged 35 to 69 with stage I squamous cell lung carcinoma. This rearrangement joins TRBV19 to TRBJ2-6; D might be TRBD1 or TRBD2, each matching 5 bases. The sample was peripheral blood, taken before any cancer treatment. In nucleotides, the CDR3 is TGTGCCAGTAATGTAAGAGGGGCCGGGGCCAACGTCCTGACTTTC. This encodes CASNVRGAGANVLTF.